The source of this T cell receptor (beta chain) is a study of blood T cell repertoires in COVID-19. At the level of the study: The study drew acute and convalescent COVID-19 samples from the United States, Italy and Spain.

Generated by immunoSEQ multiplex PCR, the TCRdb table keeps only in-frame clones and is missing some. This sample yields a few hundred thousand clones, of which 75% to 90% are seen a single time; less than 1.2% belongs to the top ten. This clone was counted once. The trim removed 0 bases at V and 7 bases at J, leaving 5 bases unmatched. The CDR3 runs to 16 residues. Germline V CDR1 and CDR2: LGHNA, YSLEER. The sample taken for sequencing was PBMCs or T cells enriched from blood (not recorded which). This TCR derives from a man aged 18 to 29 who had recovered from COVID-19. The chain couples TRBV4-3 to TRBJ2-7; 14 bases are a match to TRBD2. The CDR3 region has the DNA TGCGCCAGCAGCCAAGACCGACTAGCGGGAGGGGCAGAGCAGTACTTC. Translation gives CASSQDRLAGGAEQYF.